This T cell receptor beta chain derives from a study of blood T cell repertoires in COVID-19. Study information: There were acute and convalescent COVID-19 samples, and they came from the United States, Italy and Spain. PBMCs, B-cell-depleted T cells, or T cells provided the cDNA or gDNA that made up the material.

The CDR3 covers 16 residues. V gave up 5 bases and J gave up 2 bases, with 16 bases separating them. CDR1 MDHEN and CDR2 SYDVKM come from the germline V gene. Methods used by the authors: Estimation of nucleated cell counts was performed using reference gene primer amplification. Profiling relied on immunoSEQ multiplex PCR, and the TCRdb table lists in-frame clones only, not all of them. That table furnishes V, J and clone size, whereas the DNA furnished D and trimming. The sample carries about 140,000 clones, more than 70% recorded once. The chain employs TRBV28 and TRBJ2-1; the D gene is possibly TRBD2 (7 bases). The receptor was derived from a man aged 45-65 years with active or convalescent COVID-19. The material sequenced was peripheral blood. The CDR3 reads CASSPPEGGTYNEQFF. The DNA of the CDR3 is TGTGCCAGCAGTCCCCCGGAGGGGGGGACCTACAATGAGCAGTTCTTC.